The rows below give T cell receptor beta chains drawn from one sample of a study of T cell responses to AZD1222 COVID-19 vaccine. Here immunoSEQ multiplex PCR was the method, and the copy in TCRdb shows in-frame clones only, minus some. The sample consists of approximately 60,000 clones, approximately 83% of them appearing once. The input for sequencing was peripheral blood, taken on day 0 of AZD1222 vaccination. These TCRs come from an adult in good health. Each CDR3 is given with its conserved first and last residue. Fields, in order: D gene, clone size, J gene, V gene, CDR3 DNA, CDR3 protein. D genes are given only for firm matches. Rows may omit the clone size; those that give it use once, few, many or a size class.

d_gene: TRBD2
abundance: NA
j_gene: TRBJ2-2
v_gene: TRBV6-5
CDR3nt: TGTGCCAGCAGGCTAAGCGGGGGAAACACCGGGGAGCTGTTTTTT
CDR3aa: CASRLSGGNTGELFF

d_gene: TRBD1
abundance: NA
j_gene: TRBJ1-1
v_gene: TRBV11-2
CDR3nt: TGTGCCAGCAGCCACAGACAGGGAGGAGGGAACACTGAAGCTTTCTTT
CDR3aa: CASSHRQGGGNTEAFF

d_gene: TRBD2
abundance: NA
j_gene: TRBJ2-7
v_gene: TRBV5-1
CDR3nt: TGCGCCAGCAGCGAAACTTCTAGCGGGGGCTCCGAGCAGTACTTC
CDR3aa: CASSETSSGGSEQYF

d_gene: NA
abundance: NA
j_gene: TRBJ2-3
v_gene: TRBV7-2
CDR3nt: TGTGCCAGCAGCCTAGTCCCTAGCACAGATACGCAGTATTTT
CDR3aa: CASSLVPSTDTQYF

d_gene: NA
abundance: NA
j_gene: TRBJ2-7
v_gene: TRBV9
CDR3nt: TGTGCCAGCAGCGTAGGGGCAGGCTACGAGCAGTACTTC
CDR3aa: CASSVGAGYEQYF

d_gene: NA
abundance: NA
j_gene: TRBJ2-7
v_gene: TRBV4-3
CDR3nt: TGCGCCAGCAGCCAAGATCAGCAGGAAAGCTCCTACGAGCAGTACTTC
CDR3aa: CASSQDQQESSYEQYF

d_gene: NA
abundance: NA
j_gene: TRBJ1-4
v_gene: TRBV7-2
CDR3nt: TGTGCCAGCAGCAAGGACAGTGCAACTAATGAAAAACTGTTTTTT
CDR3aa: CASSKDSATNEKLFF

d_gene: NA
abundance: NA
j_gene: TRBJ2-1
v_gene: TRBV15
CDR3nt: TGTGCCACCAGCAGAGTACCTTACAATGAGCAGTTCTTC
CDR3aa: CATSRVPYNEQFF

d_gene: NA
abundance: NA
j_gene: TRBJ2-5
v_gene: TRBV6-6
CDR3nt: TGTGCCAGCAGTGCAACTAGAGGGCAAGAGACCCAGTACTTC
CDR3aa: CASSATRGQETQYF

d_gene: NA
abundance: few
j_gene: TRBJ1-3
v_gene: TRBV28
CDR3nt: TGTGCCAGCAGTTTATCCACCCTCCGCTCTGGAAACACCATATATTTT
CDR3aa: CASSLSTLRSGNTIYF

d_gene: NA
abundance: NA
j_gene: TRBJ1-3
v_gene: TRBV2
CDR3nt: TGTGCCAGCATTAGAGAGGGGTACACCATATATTTT
CDR3aa: CASIREGYTIYF

d_gene: NA
abundance: NA
j_gene: TRBJ1-1
v_gene: TRBV6-6
CDR3nt: TGTGCCAGCAGTTACAACAGGAACACTGAAGCTTTCTTT
CDR3aa: CASSYNRNTEAFF